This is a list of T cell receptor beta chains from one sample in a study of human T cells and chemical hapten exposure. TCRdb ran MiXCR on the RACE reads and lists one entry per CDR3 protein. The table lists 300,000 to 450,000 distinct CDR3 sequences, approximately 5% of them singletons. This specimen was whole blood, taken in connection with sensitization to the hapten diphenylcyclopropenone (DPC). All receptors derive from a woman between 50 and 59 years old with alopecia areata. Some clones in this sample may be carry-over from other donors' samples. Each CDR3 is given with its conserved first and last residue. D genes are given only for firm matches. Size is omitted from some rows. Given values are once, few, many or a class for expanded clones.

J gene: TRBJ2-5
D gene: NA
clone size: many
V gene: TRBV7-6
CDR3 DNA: TGTGCCAGCAGGGCCGAAGAGACCCAGTACTTC
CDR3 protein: CASRAEETQYF

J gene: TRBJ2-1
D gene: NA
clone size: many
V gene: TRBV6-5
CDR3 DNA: TGTGCCAGCAGTTACGGACCAGGGCCCGATGAGCAGTTCTTC
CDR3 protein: CASSYGPGPDEQFF

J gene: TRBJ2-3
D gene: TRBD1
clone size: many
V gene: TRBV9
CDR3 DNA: TGTGCCAGCAGCCCAGACAGGGTCCCAGATACGCAGTATTTT
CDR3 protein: CASSPDRVPDTQYF

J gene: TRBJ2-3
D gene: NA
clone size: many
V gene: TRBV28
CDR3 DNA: TGTGCCAGCAGGCCGCGGGACGTTAGCAGGACAGATACGCAGTATTTT
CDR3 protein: CASRPRDVSRTDTQYF

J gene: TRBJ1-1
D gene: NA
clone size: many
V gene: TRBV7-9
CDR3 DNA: TGTGCCAGCAGCTTAGGGGCGGGGTCTGAAGCTTTCTTT
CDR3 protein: CASSLGAGSEAFF

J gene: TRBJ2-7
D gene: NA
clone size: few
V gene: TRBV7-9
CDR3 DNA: TGTGCCAGCAGCCCGCCCCAGGGCTTGCGGGAGCAGTACTTC
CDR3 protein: CASSPPQGLREQYF

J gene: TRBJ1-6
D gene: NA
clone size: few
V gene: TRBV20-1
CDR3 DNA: TGCAGTGCTAGGGATGACACAGGATACAGGGAGGTTTCCTATAATTCACCCCTCCACTTT
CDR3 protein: CSARDDTGYREVSYNSPLHF

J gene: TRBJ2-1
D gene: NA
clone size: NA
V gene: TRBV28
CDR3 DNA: TGTGCCAGCAGTACAGGGAGCTCCTACAATGAGCAGTTCTTC
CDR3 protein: CASSTGSSYNEQFF

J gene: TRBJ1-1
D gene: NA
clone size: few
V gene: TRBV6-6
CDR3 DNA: TGTGCCAGCAGTAAGCTAGGGACGGGGAACACTGAAGCTTTCTTT
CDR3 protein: CASSKLGTGNTEAFF

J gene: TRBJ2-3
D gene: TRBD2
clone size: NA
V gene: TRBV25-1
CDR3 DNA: TGTGCCAGCAGCCGTAGCGGGAGGACCACAGATACGCAGTATTTT
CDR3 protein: CASSRSGRTTDTQYF